This T cell receptor (beta chain) was captured in a study of blood T cell repertoires in COVID-19. About the study: Acute and convalescent COVID-19 specimens originated in the United States, Italy and Spain.

Germline trimming cut 2 bases from V and 1 base from J; bases unmatched to any gene: 2. Germline V CDR1 and CDR2: MNHEY, SVGEGT. The CDR3 runs to 14 residues. How the authors handled the data: Reference gene primer amplification gave nucleated cell count estimates. Sequencing used immunoSEQ multiplex PCR; TCRdb keeps in-frame clones, though not all of them. That table supplies the V and J calls and clone size; D and trimming were determined from the DNA. Among 210,000 or so clones listed, 65% to 90% were seen once. The chain combines TRBV6-2 or TRBV6-3 with TRBJ2-7, with 7 bases aligning to TRBD2. The receptor's source is a man aged 50-59 years with COVID-19, enrolled during active disease. Sequencing input: peripheral blood. CDR3: CASSYVGGSYEQYF. In nucleotides, the CDR3 is TGTGCCAGCAGTTACGTGGGGGGGTCCTACGAGCAGTACTTC.